This entry describes one T cell receptor beta chain. This record comes from a study of blood T cell repertoires in COVID-19. For the study at large: PBMCs, B-cell-depleted T cells, or T cells were the source of the cDNA or gDNA that made up the material.

V lost 6 bases and J 3 bases, leaving 9 bases between the germline ends. Per the germline V gene, CDR1 is KGHDR and CDR2 is SFDVKD. CDR3 length: 13 residues. Per the authors' pipeline: Reference gene primers were amplified, and this amplification served to estimate nucleated cell counts. Method: immunoSEQ multiplex PCR; TCRdb's copy keeps in-frame clones and lacks some. V and J calls and clone size are as listed in that table; D and trimming were resolved from the DNA. This sample has over 100,000 clones, with 75% to 85% found just once. The TCR originated in a woman aged 80 or older with active or convalescent COVID-19. This chain uses TRBV24-1 with TRBJ2-3, with D hard to call. The sample comprised peripheral blood. The CDR3 DNA sequence: TGTGCCACCAGTTTCGAGGCGACAGATACGCAGTATTTT. Translating gives CATSFEATDTQYF.